These 30 T cell receptor beta chains were sequenced from one sample in a study of CD8+ T cells in alopecia areata. RNA was extracted and reverse transcribed into cDNA as the sequencing template. Only in-frame clones appear in the TCRdb table, and some are missing; sequencing was by immunoSEQ multiplex PCR. The repertoire holds hundreds of thousands of clones, with 50% to 60% as singletons. The sample consisted of CD4+ T cells sorted from blood, taken at week 0. The receptors originated from a human donor with alopecia areata.

V gene TRBV19 combines with J gene TRBJ2-1; TRBD2 aligns across 12 bases. The CDR3 runs 18 residues. CDR1 LNHDA and CDR2 SQIVND come from the germline V gene (reference sequence). V lost 4 bases and J lost 5; bases outside the gene matches: 12. DNA for the CDR3: TGTGCCAGTAGTAAGTCGCCTCCGGGACTAGCGGGTAACAATGAGCAGTTCTTC. Translation: CASSKSPPGLAGNNEQFF. Based on the CDR3 plus reference TRBV19 and TRBJ2-1, the full variable domain is DGGITQSPKYLFRKEGQNVTLSCEQNLNHDAMYWYRQDPGQGLRLIYYSQIVNDFQKGDIAEGYSVSREKKESFPLTVTSAQKNPTAFYLCASSKSPPGLAGNNEQFFGPGTRLTVL.

This clone was detected a few times. The rearrangement uses TRBV5-1 and TRBJ1-1; the D gene is possibly TRBD1 (6 bases). The CDR3 has 15 residues. V lost 1 base and J lost 1, with 11 bases in between. Germline V gene lookup returns CDR1 SGHRS and CDR2 YFSETQ. CDR3 sequence: CASSLIGQRNTEAFF. CDR3 DNA: TGCGCCAGCAGCTTGATTGGACAGAGGAACACTGAAGCTTTCTTT.

The chain recombines TRBV29-1 with TRBJ1-6; 9 nucleotides align to TRBD1. From germline, CDR1 is SQVTM and CDR2 ANQGSEA. V shed 7 bases, J shed 8 bases, and the junction held 6 bases outside the gene matches. This CDR3 has 13 residues. As DNA, the CDR3 is TGCAGCGCCGGGACAGGGTGGGATTCACCCCTCCACTTT. It specifies CSAGTGWDSPLHF.

The chain has TRBV5-4 and TRBJ2-7; a possible D gene is TRBD2 (6 bases). The CDR3 has 15 amino acids. Per germline, CDR1 SGHNT and CDR2 YYREEE (reference sequence). V lost 0 bases, J lost 2 bases, and 12 bases lay in between. Here the CDR3 DNA reads TGTGCCAGCAGCTTGGAGGCTAGCGATGCCTACGAGCAGTACTTC. Protein product: CASSLEASDAYEQYF.

The chain carries TRBV7-2 and TRBJ2-1, with 9 bases lining up with TRBD2. The CDR3 is made up of 15 amino acids. J gave up 3 bases and V 6 bases, and 6 bases lay outside the gene matches. The germline V gene encodes CDR1 SGHTA and CDR2 FQGNSA. CDR3 sequence (DNA): TGTGCCAGCAGTTCCGGGACTAGCCGCTACAATGAGCAGTTCTTC. Protein product: CASSSGTSRYNEQFF.

The rearrangement uses TRBV2 and TRBJ2-7; D is unclear. Trimming took 6 bases from V and 2 from J, leaving 5 bases between them. CDR3 size: 11 residues. CDR1 is SNHLY and CDR2 is FYNNEI in the germline V gene. The CDR3 nucleotides are TGTGCCAGCAGGGATACCTACGAGCAGTACTTC. This translates into CASRDTYEQYF.

The chain recombines TRBV29-1 with TRBJ2-7; the D is unclear. This CDR3 is built from 14 residues. Germline lookup yields CDR1 SQVTM and CDR2 ANQGSEA. Trimming left V 2 bases short and J 1 base short, with 12 bases between. The CDR3 region has the DNA TGCAGCGTTGAAAAGGGCCAGCAATCCTACGAGCAGTACTTC. Amino acid sequence: CSVEKGQQSYEQYF.

CDR3 DNA: TGTGCCACCAGCAGAGATCGCGTAGGTTCACCCCTCCACTTT. Translating it yields CATSRDRVGSPLHF. The chain recombines TRBV15 with TRBJ1-6; no definite D call. Germline V gene data show CDR1 as LNHNV and CDR2 as YYDKDF (reference sequence). The CDR3 contains 14 residues. V lost 0 bases and J lost 9, with 9 bases in between.

This clone was seen a handful of times. V gene TRBV7-2 combines with J gene TRBJ1-2; D gene uncertain. Between the trimmed V and J ends, which lost 1 base and 8 bases, there was a span of 17 bases. CDR1 is SGHTA, CDR2 FQGNSA, per germline. The CDR3 contains 15 residues. As DNA, the CDR3 is TGTGCCAGCAGCTTAGATCCCCAAAATCTGGGGGGCTACACCTTC. This sequence encodes CASSLDPQNLGGYTF.

This clone has just one count. The chain carries TRBV9 and TRBJ2-5; 10 bases are shared with TRBD2. The CDR3 totals 15 residues. J was trimmed by 5 bases and V by 4 bases; bases with no gene match: 8. Per the germline V gene, CDR1 is SGDLS and CDR2 is YYNGEE. The CDR3 loop reads CASSSIAGGGETQYF. As DNA, the CDR3 is TGTGCCAGCAGCTCAATAGCGGGAGGAGGGGAGACCCAGTACTTC.

The chain recombines TRBV7-2 with TRBJ1-5; D remains unclear. Trimming removed 1 base from V and 6 bases from J, with 7 bases in between. Germline values: CDR1 SGHTA, CDR2 FQGNSA. The CDR3 totals 13 residues. The CDR3 bases are TGTGCCAGCAGCTTAGTGGGAGGTCAGCCCCAGCATTTT. This gives the protein CASSLVGGQPQHF.

The chain recombines TRBV7-9 with TRBJ1-2, with 7 bases aligning to TRBD1. The V gene's germline CDR1 is SEHNR and CDR2 FQNEAQ (reference sequence). V was pared by 5 bases and J by 4 bases, with 10 bases of the junction left unmatched. The CDR3 has 15 residues. For the CDR3, the DNA is TGTGCCAGCAGCCTCGAGGGGGCCGGGGCCTATGGCTACACCTTC. Protein sequence: CASSLEGAGAYGYTF.

This clone was seen a single time. The chain has TRBV9 and TRBJ2-1, with 10 bases aligning to TRBD2. The germline CDR1 and CDR2 sequences are SGDLS and YYNGEE. The CDR3 contains 15 residues. Trimming took 0 bases from V and 6 from J; bases not matched to a gene: 3. The CDR3 bases are TGTGCCAGCAGCGTAGTTACTAGCGGGACCAATGAGCAGTTCTTC. It is translated as CASSVVTSGTNEQFF.

V and J are TRBV9 and TRBJ1-5; maybe TRBD1 (6 bases). Germline CDR1 SGDLS, CDR2 YYNGEE. V lost 4 bases and J 5 bases, leaving 13 bases between the germline ends. The CDR3 loop spans 14 amino acids. CDR3 region: CASSLEGGDQPQHF. As DNA, the CDR3 is TGTGCCAGCAGCCTAGAGGGGGGTGATCAGCCCCAGCATTTT.

Points on this clone: In the same sample, other DNA sequences code for this CDR3. The chain recombines TRBV29-1 with TRBJ1-1; possibly TRBD1 for D (5 bases). The CDR3 has 13 amino acids. The germline V gene has CDR1 SQVTM and CDR2 ANQGSEA. Trimming took 6 bases from V and 0 from J, leaving 11 bases between them. CDR3 amino acids: CSVAGLLNTEAFF. The DNA for the CDR3 is TGCAGCGTAGCGGGACTCCTGAACACTGAAGCTTTCTTT.

This clone showed up just a few times. The genes are TRBV11-2 and TRBJ2-7; possible D gene TRBD1, 6 bases. CDR3 length: 13 amino acids. CDR1 SGHAT and CDR2 FQNNGV come from the germline V gene. V was clipped by 8 bases and J by 2 bases, with 13 bases between them. CDR3: CASRTPGAYEQYF. The CDR3 nucleotides are TGTGCCAGCCGTACTCCAGGGGCCTACGAGCAGTACTTC.

A note on this clone: Other DNA sequences in the same sample also yield this CDR3. The J gene is TRBJ2-1, the V gene TRBV6-5; 8 nucleotides match TRBD2. Losses at the gene ends were 0 bases for V and 9 bases for J; bases not matched to a gene: 4. CDR1 and CDR2 from the germline V gene are MNHEY and SVGAGI. CDR3 length: 14 amino acids. CDR3 nucleotides: TGTGCCAGCAGTTACTCGGGACTAGTCGGTGAGCAGTTCTTC. Protein sequence: CASSYSGLVGEQFF.

This chain connects TRBV5-6 to TRBJ2-7; no reliable D call. Germline V gene data show CDR1 as SGHDT and CDR2 as YYEEEE. There are 15 residues in the CDR3. Trimming left V 5 bases short and J 2 bases short, with 17 bases between. CDR3 in DNA: TGTGCCAGCAGTCCAAGGCCCCCAAGGACCTACGAGCAGTACTTC. Residues: CASSPRPPRTYEQYF.

Only one count was recorded for this clone. The rearrangement links TRBV25-1 to TRBJ1-5; no clear D. CDR3 length: 13 amino acids. Germline V gene lookup returns CDR1 MGHDK and CDR2 SYGVNS. Trimming took off 4 bases at V and 7 bases at J, with 11 bases between the two ends. CDR3 amino acids: CASSGRVEQPQHF. The CDR3, as DNA: TGTGCCAGCAGTGGGAGGGTCGAACAGCCCCAGCATTTT.

In this sample, this clone turned up many times. V gene TRBV5-1 combines with J gene TRBJ2-7; TRBD1 is a possible D gene (6 bases). V lost 4 bases to trimming and J lost 2 bases, with 13 bases between them. Germline V gene sequence: CDR1 SGHRS, CDR2 YFSETQ. This CDR3 is built from 14 residues. The CDR3 sequence: CASSPTEGAYEQYF. Here the CDR3 DNA reads TGCGCCAGCAGCCCCACAGAGGGGGCCTACGAGCAGTACTTC.

This clone has more than one count but fewer than ten. The chain joins TRBV5-1 to TRBJ1-1, with TRBD1 as a possible D gene (5 bases). There are 15 residues in the CDR3. Trimming left V 0 bases short and J 4 bases short, with 13 bases between. CDR1 and CDR2 (germline): SGHRS, YFSETQ. The CDR3: CASSLAVGAGTEAFF. The DNA of the CDR3 is TGCGCCAGCAGCTTGGCGGTAGGGGCGGGCACTGAAGCTTTCTTT.

The table lists this clone with a count of one. The chain combines TRBV19 with TRBJ2-3; tentatively, D is TRBD2 (5 bases). V gave up 4 bases and J gave up 0 bases, with 8 bases separating them. CDR3 size: 14 residues. Per the germline V gene, CDR1 is LNHDA and CDR2 is SQIVND (reference sequence). For the CDR3, the DNA is TGTGCCAGTAGTAGCGGGCCTAGCACAGATACGCAGTATTTT. The encoded protein is CASSSGPSTDTQYF. The full variable domain, rest sourced from reference TRBV19 and TRBJ2-3, is DGGITQSPKYLFRKEGQNVTLSCEQNLNHDAMYWYRQDPGQGLRLIYYSQIVNDFQKGDIAEGYSVSREKKESFPLTVTSAQKNPTAFYLCASSSGPSTDTQYFGPGTRLTVL.

The chain recombines TRBV30 with TRBJ2-7; possibly TRBD2 for D (6 bases). This CDR3 has 12 residues. V dropped 0 bases and J dropped 7 bases, with 10 bases sitting between them. Germline V gives CDR1 GTSNPN, CDR2 SVGIG (reference sequence). The DNA of the CDR3 is TGTGCCTGGAGTGTAGGAGGGATTGAGCAGTACTTC. Translated: CAWSVGGIEQYF. Based on the CDR3 plus reference TRBV30 and TRBJ2-7, the full variable domain is SQTIHQWPATLVQPVGSPLSLECTVEGTSNPNLYWYRQAAGRGLQLLFYSVGIGQISSEVPQNLSASRPQDRQFILSSKKLLLSDSGFYLCAWSVGGIEQYFGPGTRLTVT.

The chain links TRBV30 to TRBJ2-5; unclear D gene. Germline V gene data show CDR1 as GTSNPN and CDR2 as SVGIG (reference sequence). This CDR3 has 13 amino acids. The V gene lost 0 bases and the J gene lost 2 bases, with 7 bases spanning the gap. CDR3 nucleotide sequence: TGTGCCTGGAGTGTACCAGGTCAAGAGACCCAGTACTTC. Amino acids: CAWSVPGQETQYF.

This clone was counted between two and nine times. The rearrangement uses TRBV18 and TRBJ2-7; tentatively, D is TRBD1 (5 bases). Germline V gives CDR1 KGHSH, CDR2 LQKENI. The CDR3 extends over 15 amino acids. Trimming took off 5 bases at V and 1 base at J, with 15 bases between the two ends. In DNA form, the CDR3 reads TGTGCCAGCTCAGTTGGAGACAGTAGGTCCTACGAGCAGTACTTC. Residues: CASSVGDSRSYEQYF.

The chain's CDR3 is CASSQGRDFIYEQYF. The CDR3 coding sequence is TGTGCCAGCAGCCAAGGGAGGGACTTCATCTACGAGCAGTACTTC. The chain couples TRBV4-2 to TRBJ2-7; weak D call: TRBD2 (6 bases). The CDR3 is 15 residues long. The germline V gene encodes CDR1 LGHNA and CDR2 YNFKEQ. The germline V and J ends were trimmed by 1 base and 3 bases, with 13 bases remaining between them.

The chain uses TRBV30 and TRBJ1-4; unclear D gene. Germline CDR1 and CDR2: GTSNPN and SVGIG (reference sequence). This CDR3 has 14 residues. V lost 5 bases and J 4 bases, leaving 14 bases between the germline ends. The CDR3 region is CAWQAGRLNEKLFF. Here the CDR3 DNA reads TGTGCCTGGCAGGCAGGCCGCCTTAATGAAAAACTGTTTTTT.

The V and J genes are TRBV30 and TRBJ2-6; D might be TRBD1 or TRBD2, each matching 5 bases. Per the germline V gene, CDR1 is GTSNPN and CDR2 is SVGIG (reference sequence). V was pared by 2 bases and J by 3 bases, with 20 bases between. The CDR3 spans 18 residues. Here the CDR3 reads CAWSKGTRPKSGANVLTF. The CDR3 nucleotides read TGTGCCTGGAGTAAAGGGACCCGGCCAAAAAGTGGGGCCAACGTCCTGACTTTC.

V and J are TRBV7-2 and TRBJ2-3; D perhaps matches TRBD2 (6 bases). The CDR3 runs 14 residues. CDR1 SGHTA and CDR2 FQGNSA come from the germline V gene. V lost 5 bases, J lost 3 bases, and 12 bases lay in between. CDR3 protein: CASSTTSTTDTQYF. As DNA, the CDR3 is TGTGCCAGCAGCACCACTAGCACAACAGATACGCAGTATTTT.

The CDR3 here is CASSHGVGGSYGYTF. DNA for the CDR3: TGCGCCAGCAGCCACGGCGTGGGGGGCAGCTATGGCTACACCTTC. The chain is built from TRBV4-1 and TRBJ1-2; a possible D gene is TRBD1 (6 bases). The CDR3 sequence is 15 residues long. Germline loops: CDR1 MGHRA, CDR2 YSYEKL. Trimming shortened V by 3 bases and J by 4 bases, and 15 bases separated the two germline ends.